This is a list of T cell receptor beta chains from one sample in a study of T cell repertoires in cytomegalovirus infection. Using its own MiXCR run on the reads, TCRdb lists one record per CDR3 protein. The data contain around 550,000 distinct CDR3 sequences, about 30% of them singletons. Sequenced sample: PBMCs. The origin of the receptors is a human donor in good health (CMV status not recorded). Some clones in this sample may be carry-over from other donors' samples. The CDR3 runs from the conserved cysteine through the conserved F or W. The D gene is left open where the match is weak. A clone size is listed for some rows: how often the clone was seen (once, few, many), or a class if it is expanded.

many,.,TRBJ1-5,TRBV27,CASSPRLLRTDSNQPQHF,TGTGCCAGCAGTCCTCGCTTACTACGGACGGACAGCAATCAGCCCCAGCATTTT
once,.,TRBJ2-1,TRBV6-6,CASSYSRRGEQFF,TGTGCCAGCAGTTACTCTCGTCGGGGTGAGCAGTTCTTC
many,.,TRBJ1-6,TRBV7-2,CASSRRGQGSDSPLHF,TGTGCCAGCAGCAGACGGGGGCAGGGTAGTGATTCACCCCTCCACTTT
few,.,TRBJ2-5,TRBV28,CASSSYPSPGKETQYF,TGTGCCAGCAGTTCCTACCCCTCTCCCGGAAAAGAGACCCAGTACTTC
.,TRBD1,TRBJ1-1,TRBV6-5,CASRNYRGHPEAFF,TGTGCCAGCAGGAACTACAGGGGGCATCCTGAAGCTTTCTTT
many,.,TRBJ2-7,TRBV7-2,CASSLGTGATYEQYF,TGTGCCAGCAGCTTAGGAACGGGAGCGACCTACGAGCAGTACTTC
few,TRBD2,TRBJ2-1,TRBV19,CASSIPGLAGGGNEQFF,TGTGCCAGTAGTATCCCAGGACTAGCGGGAGGAGGCAATGAGCAGTTCTTC
few,TRBD1,TRBJ2-2,TRBV7-6,CASSLIRQGVNTGELFF,TGTGCCAGCAGCTTAATTCGACAGGGAGTGAACACCGGGGAGCTGTTTTTT
few,.,TRBJ1-2,TRBV11-2,CASSAPQGYYGYTF,TGTGCCAGCAGCGCCCCACAGGGCTACTATGGCTACACCTTC
.,.,TRBJ2-2,TRBV29-1,CSVEGSTLGELFF,TGCAGCGTTGAAGGATCCACTCTGGGGGAGCTGTTTTTT
.,TRBD1,TRBJ2-2,TRBV12-3/TRBV12-4,CASSKDRETGELFF,TGTGCCAGCAGTAAGGACAGGGAGACCGGGGAGCTGTTTTTT
.,TRBD2,TRBJ2-1,TRBV24-1,CATSASGSFYNEQFF,TGTGCCACCAGTGCTAGCGGGAGTTTCTACAATGAGCAGTTCTTC
many,.,TRBJ1-5,TRBV7-2,CASSPDRGSNQPQHF,TGTGCCAGCAGCCCGGACCGTGGGAGTAATCAGCCCCAGCATTTT
few,.,TRBJ1-6,TRBV7-6,CASTATGISNSPLHF,TGTGCCAGCACCGCAACAGGAATCTCTAATTCACCCCTCCACTTT
.,TRBD1,TRBJ1-1,TRBV29-1,CSVDRDRGTEAFF,TGCAGCGTTGATAGGGACAGGGGCACTGAAGCTTTCTTT
.,.,TRBJ2-1,TRBV6-2/TRBV6-3,CASSYSTDSTFQFF,TGTGCCAGCAGTTACTCGACCGACTCCACATTTCAGTTCTTC
many,.,TRBJ2-5,TRBV7-2,CASSLGGSQETQYF,TGTGCCAGCAGCTTAGGAGGGAGCCAAGAGACCCAGTACTTC
.,.,TRBJ2-3,TRBV6-2/TRBV6-3,CASSVGLRNTDTQYF,TGTGCCAGCAGTGTGGGACTGAGAAACACAGATACGCAGTATTTT
.,TRBD2,TRBJ2-1,TRBV13,CASSQLAGVLNEQFF,TGTGCCAGCAGCCAACTAGCGGGAGTTTTAAATGAGCAGTTCTTC
.,TRBD2,TRBJ2-1,TRBV14,CASSHGLAASYNEQFF,TGTGCCAGCAGCCACGGACTAGCGGCTTCCTACAATGAGCAGTTCTTC
.,.,TRBJ2-1,TRBV28,CASSPWRKAVYNEQFF,TGTGCCAGCAGTCCCTGGAGAAAAGCTGTCTACAATGAGCAGTTCTTC
.,.,TRBJ2-7,TRBV12-3/TRBV12-4,CASSLWGALTSYEQYF,TGTGCCAGCAGTTTATGGGGGGCCTTAACCTCCTACGAGCAGTACTTC
.,TRBD1,TRBJ2-1,TRBV2,CASSVTTGGMYEQFF,TGTGCCAGCAGTGTCACGACAGGGGGCATGTATGAGCAGTTCTTC
few,.,TRBJ2-5,TRBV28,CASRALPGQETQYF,TGTGCCAGCAGAGCCCTTCCGGGGCAAGAGACCCAGTACTTC
.,.,TRBJ1-2,TRBV4-1,CASSQVIAGNGYTF,TGCGCCAGCAGCCAAGTCATCGCGGGAAATGGCTACACCTTC
few,TRBD2,TRBJ2-3,TRBV12-3/TRBV12-4,CASSLMASGADTQYF,TGTGCCAGCAGTTTAATGGCTAGCGGCGCAGATACGCAGTATTTT
.,TRBD2,TRBJ2-1,TRBV10-3,CAISNPGTSGTHEQFF,TGTGCCATCAGTAACCCCGGGACTAGCGGAACGCATGAGCAGTTCTTC